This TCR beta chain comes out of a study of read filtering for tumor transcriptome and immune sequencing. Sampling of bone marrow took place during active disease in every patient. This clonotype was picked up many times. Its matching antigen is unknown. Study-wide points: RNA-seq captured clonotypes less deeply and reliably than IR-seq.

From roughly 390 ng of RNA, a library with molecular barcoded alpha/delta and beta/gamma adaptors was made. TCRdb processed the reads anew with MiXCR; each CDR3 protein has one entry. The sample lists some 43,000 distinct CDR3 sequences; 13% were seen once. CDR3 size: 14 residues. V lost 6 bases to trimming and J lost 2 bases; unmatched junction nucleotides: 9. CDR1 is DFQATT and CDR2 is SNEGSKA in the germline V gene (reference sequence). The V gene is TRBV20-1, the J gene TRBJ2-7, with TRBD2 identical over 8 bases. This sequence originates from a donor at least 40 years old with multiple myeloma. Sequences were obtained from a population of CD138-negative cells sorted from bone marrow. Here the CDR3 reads CSADAAGGTYEQYF. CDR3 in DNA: TGCAGTGCGGATGCGGCGGGGGGAACCTACGAGCAGTACTTC.